This entry features one T cell receptor beta chain sequence. Germline trimming cut 6 bases from V and 0 bases from J; bases unmatched to any gene: 1. CDR3 size: 14 residues. Per germline, CDR1 KGHDR and CDR2 SFDVKD. This sample is part of a study of blood T cell repertoires in COVID-19. Study details: The United States, Italy and Spain supplied acute and convalescent COVID-19 samples. From T cells, B-cell-depleted T cells, or PBMCs came the material, which was cDNA or gDNA.

Source study methods: From reference gene primer amplification, estimates of nucleated cell counts were derived. Sequencing was performed with immunoSEQ multiplex PCR; in TCRdb, only in-frame clones are kept and a portion is missing. Clonal size and the V and J genes are those of that table, whereas D and trimming came from the DNA. The sample has about 39,000 clones; approximately 90% are singletons. The V and J genes are TRBV24-1 and TRBJ2-3; 8 bases agree with TRBD2. The sequencing input was peripheral blood. This sequence originates from a man aged 55 to 70 with acute or convalescent COVID-19. CDR3 residues: CATSRGGSTDTQYF. The CDR3 DNA sequence: TGTGCCACCAGTCGGGGGGGAAGCACAGATACGCAGTATTTT.